This T cell receptor (beta chain) originates from a study of blood T cell repertoires in COVID-19. Study information: Italy, Spain and the United States were the sources of the convalescent and acute COVID-19 samples.

V lost 5 bases, J lost 0 bases, and 4 bases stayed unmatched. Looked up from germline, CDR1 is SNHLY and CDR2 is FYNNEI. This CDR3 spans 15 amino acids. There are a few counts of this clone. The method was immunoSEQ multiplex PCR; TCRdb's version includes in-frame clones alone and lacks a portion of them. Among 150,000 to 200,000 clones listed, roughly 80% were seen once. The rearrangement uses TRBV2 and TRBJ1-5; TRBD1 matches at 7 bases. The specimen sequenced was peripheral blood. This TCR derives from a woman of 80 years or more with acute or convalescent COVID-19. CDR3 nucleotide sequence: TGTGCCAGCAGTAAGGACAGGAATAGCAATCAGCCCCAGCATTTT. It codes for CASSKDRNSNQPQHF.